The present T cell receptor (beta chain) was sequenced within a study of T cells in Graves' hyperthyroidism and ophthalmopathy. Study-wide points: Most clonotypes that expanded in the thyroid above 0.001 also showed up in blood.

Germline V gene lookup returns CDR1 DFQATT and CDR2 SNEGSKA (reference sequence). The CDR3 is 16 residues long. V lost 1 base and J lost 7, with 23 bases in between. From RNA transcripts, TCR beta CDR3 regions were amplified. HTBI primers drove first-round RT-PCR of the TCR CDR3. TCRdb re-derived calls from the multiplex PCR reads in MiXCR, one entry per CDR3 protein. The sample records 96,000 or so distinct CDR3 sequences, just over 50% being singletons. Patients counted as stable if ophthalmopathy did not develop within 18 months. The study enrolled patients aged 18 to 65 with newly diagnosed hyperthyroidism of under 2 months' duration. Diagnoses used clinical symptoms, serum thyroxine and TRAb, thyroid ultrasound and orbital computed tomography. This clonotype appeared a few times. Its antigen is currently unknown.

The sequenced sample consisted of blood. V usage is TRBV20-1 and J usage is TRBJ2-7; D may be TRBD2 (6 bases). The sequence was collected from a woman in her 40s with Graves' hyperthyroidism. CDR3 sequence (DNA): TGCAGTGCTAGAGGGAGAACGGGCCCCCTCGCGGGGGAGCAGTACTTC. Its translation: CSARGRTGPLAGEQYF.